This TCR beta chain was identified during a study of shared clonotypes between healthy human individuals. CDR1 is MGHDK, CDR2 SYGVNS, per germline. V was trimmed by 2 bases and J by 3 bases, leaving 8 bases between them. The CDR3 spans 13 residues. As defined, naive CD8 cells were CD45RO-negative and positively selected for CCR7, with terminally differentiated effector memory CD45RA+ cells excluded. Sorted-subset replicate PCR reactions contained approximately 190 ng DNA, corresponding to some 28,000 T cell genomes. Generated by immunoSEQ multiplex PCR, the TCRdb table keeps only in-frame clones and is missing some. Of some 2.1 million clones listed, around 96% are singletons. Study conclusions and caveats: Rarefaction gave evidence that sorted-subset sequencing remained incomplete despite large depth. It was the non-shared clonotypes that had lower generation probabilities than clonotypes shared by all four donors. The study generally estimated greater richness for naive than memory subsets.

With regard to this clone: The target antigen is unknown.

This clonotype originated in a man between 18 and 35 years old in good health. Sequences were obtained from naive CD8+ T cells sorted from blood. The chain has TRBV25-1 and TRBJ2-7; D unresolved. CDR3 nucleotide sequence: TGTGCCAGCAGTGAAGGGCCAGTCTACGAGCAGTACTTC. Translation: CASSEGPVYEQYF.